This T cell receptor (beta chain) was retrieved from a study of T cells in Graves' hyperthyroidism and ophthalmopathy. There were TCR beta CDR3 regions amplified from RNA transcripts. The HTBI primer set served for first-round RT-PCR of the TCR CDR3. TCRdb passed the multiplex PCR reads through MiXCR, listing each CDR3 protein once. The sample holds about 840,000 distinct CDR3 sequences; over 35% are singletons and the top ten take approximately 8.7%. On this clonotype: A junction boundary mismatches the germline segment, possibly from a read error.

The CDR3 is made up of 17 amino acids. CDR1 is SNHLY, CDR2 FYNNEI, per germline. This TCR was recovered from a young man with Graves' hyperthyroidism. This chain joins TRBV2 and TRBJ2-7; 12 bases are shared with TRBD2. The material sequenced was blood. CDR3 sequence: CAGSYPKTSGSPYEQYF. DNA of the CDR3: TGTGCCGGCAGTTACCCAAAGACTAGCGGGAGTCCCTACGAGCAGTACTTC.